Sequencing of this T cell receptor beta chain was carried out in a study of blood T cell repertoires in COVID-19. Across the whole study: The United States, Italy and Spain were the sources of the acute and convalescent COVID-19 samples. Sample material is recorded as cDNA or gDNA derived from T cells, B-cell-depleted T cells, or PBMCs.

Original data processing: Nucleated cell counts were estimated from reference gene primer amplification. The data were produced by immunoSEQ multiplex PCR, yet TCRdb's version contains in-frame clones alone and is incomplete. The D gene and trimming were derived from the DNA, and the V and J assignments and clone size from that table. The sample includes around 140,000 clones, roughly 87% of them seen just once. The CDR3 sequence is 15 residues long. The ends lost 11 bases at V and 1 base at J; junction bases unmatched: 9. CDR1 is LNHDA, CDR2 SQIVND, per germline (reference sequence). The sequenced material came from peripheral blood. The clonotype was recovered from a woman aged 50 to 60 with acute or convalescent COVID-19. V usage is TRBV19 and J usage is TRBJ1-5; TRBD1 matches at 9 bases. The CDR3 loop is CASWGQGGSNQPQHF. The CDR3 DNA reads TGTGCCTCTTGGGGACAGGGAGGCAGCAATCAGCCCCAGCATTTT.